This TCR beta chain was observed in a study of T cell responses to AZD1222 COVID-19 vaccine. Study-wide results and caveats: Increases in Spike-specific TCR breadth and depth were seen after two AZD1222 doses. Repertoire sampling happened only post peak T cell response.

The CDR3 sequence is 14 residues long. CDR1 and CDR2 from the germline V gene are GTSNPN and SVGIG (reference sequence). Unmatched junction bases numbered 5, after V lost 2 bases and J lost 2 bases. Remarks on this clone: The antigen is unknown.

Only in-frame clones appear in the TCRdb table, and some are missing; sequencing was by immunoSEQ multiplex PCR. This sample has some 150,000 clones; about 89% occur once, and the top ten carry about 1.5%. The chain employs TRBV30 and TRBJ2-5, with TRBD2 matching over 7 bases. The sequencing used peripheral blood, collected on day 0 of AZD1222 vaccination. The source of this sequence is an adult in good health. Written as DNA, the CDR3 is TGTGCCTGGAGTCCGACCGGGGGGCAAGAGACCCAGTACTTC. It specifies CAWSPTGGQETQYF.